This T cell receptor (beta chain) is from a study of cytomegalovirus exposure and HLA in healthy donors. Worth noting for this clone: Antigen: not known.

General study points: Sequences of the TCR beta chain were said to predict the HLA-A and HLA-B alleles of most subjects accurately. The classifier was said to identify cytomegalovirus status with high specificity and sensitivity.

Primers: 60 Vbeta forward and 13 Jbeta reverse. Clones were read by immunoSEQ multiplex PCR, and TCRdb kept only the in-frame ones, dropping some. The profile shows over 150,000 clones, 77% of them singletons. The junction had 2 bases not matched to a gene; V was cut back by 1 base and J by 2 bases. The CDR3 contains 14 residues. The germline V gene has CDR1 KGHSH and CDR2 LQKENI. V is TRBV18 and J is TRBJ2-7, with 7 bases matching TRBD1. Sample: PBMCs. The TCR sequence derives from a woman younger than 45 in good health and CMV-seropositive. CDR3 bases: TGTGCCAGCTCACCACGGACAGGAACCTACGAGCAGTACTTC. It specifies CASSPRTGTYEQYF. Using reference TRBV18 and TRBJ2-7 for the parts outside the CDR3, the full variable domain is NAGVMQNPRHLVRRRGQEARLRCSPMKGHSHVYWYRQLPEEGLKFMVYLQKENIIDESGMPKERFSAEFPKEGPSILRIQQVVRGDSAAYFCASSPRTGTYEQYFGPGTRLTVT.